Listed here is a single TCR beta chain. The data are from a study of regulatory dendritic cells for organ transplantation. The assay was immunoSEQ multiplex PCR, and TCRdb's table has in-frame clones only and misses some. The table lists fewer than 40,000 clones, 80% to 95% of them singletons, with approximately 0.11% in the top ten. This receptor was identified in a human donor in good health. Sequences were obtained from naive CD8+ T cells from blood. Subset: CD45RA+ naive T cells.

The CDR3 DNA sequence: TGTGCCAGCACCTCGAAGGGTCGAGAGACCCAGTACTTC. Translation: CASTSKGRETQYF. The V gene is TRBV5-4, the J gene TRBJ2-5; D ambiguous. Germline V gives CDR1 SGHNT, CDR2 YYREEE (reference sequence). The CDR3 has 13 amino acids. Trimming took off 6 bases at V and 4 bases at J, with 13 bases between the two ends. Drawing the rest from reference TRBV5-4 and TRBJ2-5, the complete variable domain is ETGVTQSPTHLIKTRGQQVTLRCSSQSGHNTVSWYQQALGQGPQFIFQYYREEENGRGNFPPRFSGLQFPNYSSELNVNALELDDSALYLCASTSKGRETQYFGPGTRLLVL.